This TCR beta chain is drawn from a study of blood T cell repertoires in COVID-19. V dropped 10 bases and J dropped 0 bases, with 12 bases sitting between them. Per the germline V gene, CDR1 is SNHLY and CDR2 is FYNNEI. The CDR3 extends over 13 amino acids. The protocol was immunoSEQ multiplex PCR, while the TCRdb copy is restricted to in-frame clones and leaves out a portion. The repertoire includes over 200,000 clones, almost 90% of them detected once, and around 1.5% sits in the top ten. The sequenced material came from peripheral blood. The chain recombines TRBV2 with TRBJ1-1; D gene ambiguous. The TCR was taken from a man aged 18 to 29 with active or convalescent COVID-19. CDR3 bases: TGTGCCACGCCGGGGTATCTGAACACTGAAGCTTTCTTT. Amino acid sequence: CATPGYLNTEAFF.